In its sample, the clone carrying this TCR beta chain was seen a few times. What it binds is not known. The sample is drawn from a study of cytomegalovirus exposure and HLA in healthy donors. Study as a whole: An analysis done earlier identified fewer than 140 million unique TCR beta sequences from about 180 million T cells.

The PCR contained 60 Vbeta and 13 Jbeta primers. Libraries were prepared by immunoSEQ multiplex PCR; TCRdb keeps only in-frame clonotypes and omits some of them. The repertoire holds hundreds of thousands of clones, with 80% to 90% as singletons. Study outcomes and limitations: A missense DCLRE1C variant was associated with V- and J-gene trimming of TCR beta chains in a later analysis, and an independent cohort replicated the association. Reportedly, TCR beta sequences accurately predicted HLA-A and HLA-B alleles in most subjects. It was shown in a later analysis that HLA-associated TCR beta chains were more clonally expanded than other, equally common chains.

Germline values: CDR1 SGHRS, CDR2 YFSETQ. This CDR3 contains 14 residues. Trimming pared 0 bases from V and 7 bases from J, leaving 11 bases between. Input material: PBMCs. This sequence originates from a woman aged 18-35 years in good health and CMV-seronegative. The chain combines TRBV5-1 with TRBJ2-1, with D perhaps TRBD1 (6 bases). The CDR3 protein is CASSLETGRNEQFF. The CDR3 nucleotides read TGCGCCAGCAGCTTGGAGACAGGTAGGAATGAGCAGTTCTTC. The full variable domain, rest sourced from reference TRBV5-1 and TRBJ2-1, is KAGVTQTPRYLIKTRGQQVTLSCSPISGHRSVSWYQQTPGQGLQFLFEYFSETQRNKGNFPGRFSGRQFSNSRSEMNVSTLELGDSALYLCASSLETGRNEQFFGPGTRLTVL.